The sequence of this T cell receptor (beta chain) was determined in a study of T cells in localized non-small cell lung cancer (dated by TCRdb to 2020 to 2022). A note on the overall study: T cell repertoires of hundreds of early-stage NSCLC patients were analyzed, with tumors being compared against uninvolved tumor-adjacent lungs. The cohort was made up of 236 treatment-naive NSCLC patients whose localized lung tumors had been resected. NSCLC patients had a mean age of roughly 69 years, and fewer than 150 were male and nearly 110 female. Broader findings and caveats from the paper: Multi-region tumor sequencing was not performed, so intratumor heterogeneity could not be excluded. Uninvolved tumor-adjacent lung showed the highest T cell clonality, higher than tumor, which suggests more focused antigenic responses in the uninvolved tumor-adjacent lung. Because the study design was exploratory, TCR variables were selected using unadjusted p-values without false-discovery rate correction. Of the top 100 tumor clones, a median of roughly 56 were detected in paired uninvolved adjacent lung; about 26 were also among that lung's top 100. Higher blood T cell density associated with longer overall survival, while higher adjacent-lung clonality associated with shorter survival.

This clone has only a few counts. Its binding antigen is unknown. Base quality data are lacking; no much larger clone is found one base away. TCR beta CDR3 regions were sequenced from DNA using the immunoSEQ Assay. Per the source publication's procedure: T cell density was computed as TCR beta template counts normalized to usable DNA estimated by amplifying housekeeping genes. Richness was estimated with the preseqR package, extrapolating to 400,000 templates for PBMC samples and 120,000 templates for tissue samples. Clonality was calculated as one minus Pielou's evenness. Differential abundance testing on productive amino-acid clonotypes, with a minimum total count of 5 and an alpha of 0.1, was used to identify tissue-enriched TCRs. The Jaccard Index and the Morisita Overlap Index were used to quantify repertoire overlap between compartments. GLIPH clustered TCR beta CDR3s with public tetramer-defined viral CDR3s; viral motifs required at least three viral sequences plus V-gene enrichment. Here the immuneACCESS table is served through TCRdb, limited to in-frame sequences with V and J called. Missing clones are a known gap in these copies; in checked studies unresolved V genes cover under half, and the rest lacks a known reason. V, J and clone size reflect that table, while D and trimming were determined from the DNA. The sample yields 45,000 to 55,000 clones; approximately 90% were counted once. 15% to 20% of the sample comes from the top ten.

At diagnosis, tumor, uninvolved tumor-adjacent lung and peripheral blood were collected and then preserved as a mix of FFPE and fresh-frozen material. For TCR repertoire profiling, blood samples were analyzed as peripheral blood mononuclear cells. V is shortened by 4 bases, J by 3 bases, and the region joining them spans 7 bases. Taken from cysteine to phenylalanine, the CDR3 has 12 residues. The sequence is cut down to CDR3 DNA, 36 bases in frame from base 1. Via the germline V gene, CDR1 is SGHRS and CDR2 YFSETQ. Sequencing was performed on peripheral blood, taken before any cancer treatment. The clonotype originates from a male donor at least 60 years old with stage III squamous cell lung carcinoma. The chain is assembled from TRBV5-1 and TRBJ1-1, and perhaps TRBD1 as D gene, on 6 matching bases. CDR3 protein: CASSTGYTEAFF. The DNA sequence follows: TGCGCCAGCAGCACAGGGTACACTGAAGCTTTCTTT.